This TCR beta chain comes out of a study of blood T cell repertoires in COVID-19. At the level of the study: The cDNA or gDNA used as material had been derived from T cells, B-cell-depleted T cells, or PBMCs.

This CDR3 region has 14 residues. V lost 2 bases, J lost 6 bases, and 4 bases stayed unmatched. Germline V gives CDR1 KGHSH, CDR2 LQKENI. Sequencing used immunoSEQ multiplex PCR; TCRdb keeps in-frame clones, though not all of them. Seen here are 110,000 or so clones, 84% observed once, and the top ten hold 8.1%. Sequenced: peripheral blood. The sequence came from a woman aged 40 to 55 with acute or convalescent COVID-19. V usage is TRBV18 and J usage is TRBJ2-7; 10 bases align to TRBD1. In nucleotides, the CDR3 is TGTGCCAGCTCACCAGGAGACAGGGGGCGCGAGCAGTACTTC. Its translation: CASSPGDRGREQYF.